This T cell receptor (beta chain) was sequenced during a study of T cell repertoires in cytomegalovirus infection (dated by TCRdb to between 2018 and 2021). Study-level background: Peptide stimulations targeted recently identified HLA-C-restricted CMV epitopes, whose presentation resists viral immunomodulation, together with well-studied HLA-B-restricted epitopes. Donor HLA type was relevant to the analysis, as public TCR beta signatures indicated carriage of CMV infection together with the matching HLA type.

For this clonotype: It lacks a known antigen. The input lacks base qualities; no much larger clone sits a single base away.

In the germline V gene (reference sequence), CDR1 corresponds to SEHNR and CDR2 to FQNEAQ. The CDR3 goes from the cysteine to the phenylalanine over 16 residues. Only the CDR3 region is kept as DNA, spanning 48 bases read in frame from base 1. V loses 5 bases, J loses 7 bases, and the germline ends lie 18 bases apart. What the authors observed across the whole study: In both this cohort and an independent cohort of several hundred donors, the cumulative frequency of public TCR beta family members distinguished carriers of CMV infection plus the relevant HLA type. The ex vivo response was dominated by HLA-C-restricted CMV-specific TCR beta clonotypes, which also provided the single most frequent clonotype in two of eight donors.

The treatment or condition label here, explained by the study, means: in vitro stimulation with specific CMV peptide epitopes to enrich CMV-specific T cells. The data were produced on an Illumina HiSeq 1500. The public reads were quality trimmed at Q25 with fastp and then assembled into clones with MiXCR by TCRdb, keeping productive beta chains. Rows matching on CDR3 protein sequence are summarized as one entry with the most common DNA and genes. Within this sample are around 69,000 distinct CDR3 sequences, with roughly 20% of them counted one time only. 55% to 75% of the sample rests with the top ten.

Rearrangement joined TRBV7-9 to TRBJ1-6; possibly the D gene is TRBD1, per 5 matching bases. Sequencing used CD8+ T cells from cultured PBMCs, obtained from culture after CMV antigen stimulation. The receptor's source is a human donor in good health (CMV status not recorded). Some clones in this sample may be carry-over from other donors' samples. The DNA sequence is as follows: TGTGCCAGCAGCCCCCGGGCTCGGGGCCCAAATTCACCCCTCCACTTT. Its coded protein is CASSPRARGPNSPLHF.